This T cell receptor (beta chain) came from a study of technical replicates of blood from a few donors. Here immunoSEQ multiplex PCR was the method, and the copy in TCRdb shows in-frame clones only, minus some. The repertoire holds roughly 56,000 clones, with nearly 95% as singletons. The sequenced material came from PBMCs. This clonotype was sampled from a human donor in good health. Some clones in this sample may be carry-over from other donors' samples.

The CDR3 DNA is TGCGCCAGCAGCCAAGAAGGGACAGGGCTCGACGAGCAGTACTTC. Its translation is CASSQEGTGLDEQYF. The chain employs TRBV4-1 and TRBJ2-7, with 9 bases identical to TRBD1. Germline CDR1 MGHRA, CDR2 YSYEKL. This CDR3 has 15 amino acids. Losses at the gene ends were 0 bases for V and 5 bases for J; bases not matched to a gene: 5.